Here is one T cell receptor (beta chain) with its context. V was cut by 7 bases and J by 1 base, with 10 bases left in between. There are 13 residues in the CDR3. The germline V gene has CDR1 SGHVS and CDR2 FQNEAQ. These data belong to a study of CD8 T cells in Susac syndrome. Random hexamers served to reverse transcribe roughly 0.5 to 1 ug RNA. Amplification of the TCR beta CDR3 was carried out by immunoSEQ multiplex PCR, which spanned a total of 54 Vbeta and 13 Jbeta segments. TCRdb re-analysed the immunoSEQ multiplex PCR reads in MiXCR, keeping a single row per CDR3 protein. Counted here are 200,000 to 250,000 distinct CDR3 sequences, just over 90% occurring once; the ten biggest clones make up 0.065% to 0.075%.

The chain is built from TRBV7-8 and TRBJ2-5, with D possibly TRBD2 on 6 matching bases. The specimen was CD4+ T cells from PBMCs. This sequence was found in a human donor with multiple sclerosis. CDR3 amino acids: CASTPGLQETQYF. The CDR3 DNA sequence: TGTGCCAGCACACCGGGACTCCAAGAGACCCAGTACTTC. The variable domain in full, completed from reference TRBV7-8 and TRBJ2-5, reads GAGVSQSPRYKVAKRGQDVALRCDPISGHVSLFWYQQALGQGPEFLTYFQNEAQLDKSGLPSDRFFAERPEGSVSTLKIQRTQQEDSAVYLCASTPGLQETQYFGPGTRLLVL.